This T cell receptor (beta chain) was recorded in a study of blood T cell repertoires in COVID-19. Here immunoSEQ multiplex PCR was the method, and the copy in TCRdb shows in-frame clones only, minus some. Counted here are about 220,000 clones, roughly 79% occurring once; the ten biggest clones make up about 15%. This CDR3 has 15 residues. Per the germline V gene, CDR1 is KGHSH and CDR2 is LQKENI. After removal of 1 base from V and 3 bases from J, the junction contained 2 bases not matched to a gene. Recruitment covered about 26 US areas and drew participants whose ages spanned roughly 18 to 100 years.

This TCR was recovered from a middle-aged man who had recovered from COVID-19. Sequencing was carried out using PBMCs or T cells enriched from blood (not recorded which). This chain connects TRBV18 to TRBJ1-4; 7 bases map to TRBD1. CDR3 bases: TGTGCCAGCTCACCACTGACAGGGCCTAATGAAAAACTGTTTTTT. Translating it yields CASSPLTGPNEKLFF.